The 11 T cell receptor beta chains below all came from one sample that was sequenced in a study of blood T cells in healthy people across ages. Alongside a J-beta primer mix, a sample-barcoded 5' primer served in a second PCR lasting about 7 to 11 cycles. TCRdb itself ran the 5' RACE reads through MiXCR, one entry per CDR3 protein. Seen here are around 1,500,000 distinct CDR3 sequences, 28% observed once, and the top ten hold 7.7%. Sample: blood. The receptors were gathered from a woman younger than 45 in good health.

The chain has TRBV12-3 or TRBV12-4 and TRBJ1-2, with 11 bases matching TRBD1. The CDR3 length is 14 residues. V lost 5 bases to trimming and J lost 8 bases; unmatched junction nucleotides: 7. CDR3 coding DNA: TGTGCCAGCAGTCCTTCCCGGGACAGGGGGGGCTACACCTTC. Translating gives CASSPSRDRGGYTF.

This clonotype was counted at least ten times. The chain is built from TRBV20-1 and TRBJ2-5; D remains unclear. Trimming took 8 bases from V and 5 from J, leaving 9 bases between them. The CDR3 is made up of 10 amino acids. Looked up from germline, CDR1 is DFQATT and CDR2 is SNEGSKA (reference sequence). CDR3 loop: CSLKRETQYF. CDR3 nucleotide sequence: TGCAGTCTAAAGAGGGAGACCCAGTACTTC.

This clonotype was observed at least ten times. The rearrangement uses TRBV29-1 and TRBJ2-7; 7 bases line up with TRBD1. The germline V gene encodes CDR1 SQVTM and CDR2 ANQGSEA. V was pared by 2 bases and J by 2 bases, with 6 bases of the junction left unmatched. This CDR3 spans 14 amino acids. CDR3 loop: CSVERTGHPYEQYF. CDR3 bases: TGCAGCGTTGAACGGACAGGCCACCCCTACGAGCAGTACTTC.

V and J are TRBV24-1 and TRBJ1-5; no clear D gene. Germline lookup yields CDR1 KGHDR and CDR2 SFDVKD. The CDR3 has 13 amino acids. Trimming removed 0 bases at V and 10 bases at J, with 9 bases between. CDR3 loop: CATSDLYLGPQHF. CDR3 nucleotides: TGTGCCACCAGTGATTTGTATCTGGGCCCCCAGCATTTT.

The rearrangement joins TRBV7-9 to TRBJ1-1; TRBD1 aligns across 10 bases. The CDR3 spans 12 residues. From germline, CDR1 is SEHNR and CDR2 FQNEAQ (reference sequence). J was trimmed by 6 bases and V by 5 bases; bases with no gene match: 0. For the CDR3, the DNA is TGTGCCAGCAGCGGGACAGGGGCTGAAGCTTTCTTT. Translating it yields CASSGTGAEAFF.

The chain's CDR3 is CASSRDGISTDTQYF. The CDR3 coding sequence is TGTGCCAGCAGCCGGGACGGTATAAGCACAGATACGCAGTATTTT. The V and J genes are TRBV7-2 and TRBJ2-3; D tentatively reads TRBD1 or TRBD2 (5 bases each). CDR3 size: 15 residues. From germline, CDR1 is SGHTA and CDR2 FQGNSA. V lost 5 bases, J lost 0 bases, and 12 bases lay in between. The whole variable domain, remainder taken from reference TRBV7-2 and TRBJ2-3, is GAGVSQSPSNKVTEKGKDVELRCDPISGHTALYWYRQSLGQGLEFLIYFQGNSAPDKSGLPSDRFSAERTGGSVSTLTIQRTQQEDSAVYLCASSRDGISTDTQYFGPGTRLTVL.

In its sample, this clonotype was seen a few times. This sequence joins TRBV2 and TRBJ2-5; 9 nucleotides line up with TRBD1. Looked up from germline, CDR1 is SNHLY and CDR2 is FYNNEI. The CDR3 is 16 residues long. Trimming removed 5 bases from V and 0 bases from J; junction bases left unmatched: 7. CDR3 nucleotides: TGTGCCAGCAGTAATCAGGGACAGGGATACCAAGAGACCCAGTACTTC. This gives the protein CASSNQGQGYQETQYF.

V gene TRBV29-1 combines with J gene TRBJ2-5; D gene ambiguous. The CDR3 has 12 amino acids. Looked up from germline, CDR1 is SQVTM and CDR2 is ANQGSEA. V was cut by 5 bases and J by 5 bases, with 12 bases left in between. CDR3 amino acids: CSVSGVRETQYF. The CDR3 region has the DNA TGCAGCGTTTCTGGAGTCCGGGAGACCCAGTACTTC.

The chain uses TRBV20-1 and TRBJ2-1; 11 nucleotides line up with TRBD2. CDR1 is DFQATT, CDR2 SNEGSKA, per germline (reference sequence). CDR3 length: 15 amino acids. V shed 3 bases, J shed 3 bases, and the junction held 4 bases outside the gene matches. The CDR3, as DNA: TGCAGTGCTAGTGACGGGACTAGCGGCTACAATGAGCAGTTCTTC. Its translation is CSASDGTSGYNEQFF.

V is TRBV4-2 and J is TRBJ1-1; D is perhaps TRBD1 (5 bases). Per the germline V gene, CDR1 is LGHNA and CDR2 is YNFKEQ. V was pared by 6 bases and J by 0 bases, with 14 bases between. The length of the CDR3 is 15 residues. The CDR3 DNA reads TGTGCCAGCAGACCGGGGGACGATCTGAACACTGAAGCTTTCTTT. Translation: CASRPGDDLNTEAFF.

The chain couples TRBV28 to TRBJ2-5, with D unresolved. Per the germline V gene, CDR1 is MDHEN and CDR2 is SYDVKM. The CDR3 covers 12 residues. Trimming stripped 6 bases from V and 2 bases from J, with 7 bases between. For the CDR3, the DNA is TGTGCCAGCAGGACCCCTCAAGAGACCCAGTACTTC. Translated: CASRTPQETQYF.